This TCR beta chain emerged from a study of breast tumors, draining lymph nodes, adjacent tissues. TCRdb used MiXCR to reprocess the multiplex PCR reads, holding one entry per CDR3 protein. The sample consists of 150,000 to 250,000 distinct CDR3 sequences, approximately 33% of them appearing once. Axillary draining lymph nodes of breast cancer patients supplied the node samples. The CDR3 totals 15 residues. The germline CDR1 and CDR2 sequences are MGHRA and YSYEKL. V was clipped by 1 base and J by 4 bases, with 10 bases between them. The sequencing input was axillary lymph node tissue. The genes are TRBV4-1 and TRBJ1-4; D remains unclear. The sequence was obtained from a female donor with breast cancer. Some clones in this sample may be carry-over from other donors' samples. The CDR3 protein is CASSQALTGNEKLFF. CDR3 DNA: TGCGCCAGCAGCCAAGCCTTGACCGGTAATGAAAAACTGTTTTTT.